Listed below are T cell receptor beta chains from one sample, sequenced in a study of shared clonotypes between healthy human individuals. TCRdb keeps only in-frame clones here, not all; method: immunoSEQ multiplex PCR. The sample includes around 1.5 million clones, approximately 98% seen only once; the top ten take 0.45%. The sequenced sample was naive CD4+ T cells sorted from blood. Receptor source: a man in his thirties or forties in good health. The CDR3 runs from the conserved cysteine through the conserved F or W. Each record gives: V gene, D gene, CDR3 length, clone size, J gene, CDR3 protein, CDR3 DNA. The D gene is left open where the match is weak. Size values are once, few and many counts, or a class for expanded clones, and some rows have none.

TRBV5-6	-	14	-	TRBJ2-7	CASGEAGNSYEQYF	TGTGCCAGTGGTGAGGCGGGGAACTCCTACGAGCAGTACTTC
TRBV28	-	12	-	TRBJ1-5	CASNPGQQPQHF	TGTGCCAGCAACCCAGGGCAACAGCCCCAGCATTTT
TRBV5-6	-	11	-	TRBJ2-1	CASSWGNEQFF	TGTGCCAGCAGCTGGGGCAATGAGCAGTTCTTC
TRBV11-2	-	13	-	TRBJ2-5	CASSYGHQETQYF	TGTGCCAGCAGTTATGGACACCAAGAGACCCAGTACTTC
TRBV7-9	TRBD2	16	-	TRBJ2-1	CASSDASGTSANEQFF	TGTGCCAGCAGCGACGCATCCGGGACTAGCGCGAATGAGCAGTTCTTC
TRBV29-1	TRBD2	15	-	TRBJ2-5	CSVDRTSGVRETQYF	TGCAGCGTTGATCGGACTAGCGGGGTCAGAGAGACCCAGTACTTC
TRBV5-1	-	13	once	TRBJ2-1	CASSGEDYNEQFF	TGCGCCAGCAGCGGAGAAGACTACAATGAGCAGTTCTTC
TRBV5-4	TRBD2	16	-	TRBJ2-1	CASRSSSGSTYNEQFF	TGTGCCAGCAGATCCTCTAGCGGGAGCACCTACAATGAGCAGTTCTTC
TRBV2	TRBD2	13	-	TRBJ2-7	CASSTSGSPEQYF	TGTGCCAGCAGCACTAGCGGGAGTCCCGAGCAGTACTTC
TRBV7-2	-	15	-	TRBJ2-2	CASSLHHANTGELFF	TGTGCCAGCAGCTTACACCATGCGAACACCGGGGAGCTGTTTTTT
TRBV2	-	12	-	TRBJ2-1	CASKKGGNEQFF	TGTGCCAGCAAAAAAGGGGGGAATGAGCAGTTCTTC
TRBV20-1	TRBD1	11	few	TRBJ1-2	CSARTGYGYTF	TGCAGTGCTAGGACAGGGTATGGCTACACCTTC
TRBV18	-	15	-	TRBJ1-5	CASSTTVNSNQPQHF	TGTGCCAGCTCAACGACAGTTAATAGCAATCAGCCCCAGCATTTT
TRBV2	-	13	-	TRBJ2-1	CASSEVGIDEQFF	TGTGCCAGCAGTGAAGTAGGGATTGATGAGCAGTTCTTC
TRBV30	-	14	-	TRBJ1-2	CASLSGTVVGGYTF	TGTGCCTCTTTATCCGGGACGGTAGTAGGTGGCTACACCTTC
TRBV18	-	14	-	TRBJ2-1	CAGARDTVNNEQFF	TGTGCCGGCGCCCGGGACACGGTTAACAATGAGCAGTTCTTC
TRBV2	-	11	-	TRBJ2-7	CASRQSYEQYF	TGTGCCAGCAGACAGAGCTACGAGCAGTACTTC
TRBV6-1	-	13	-	TRBJ1-5	CASSEKRSQPQHF	TGTGCCAGCAGTGAGAAGAGGAGTCAGCCCCAGCATTTT
TRBV5-1	TRBD2	17	-	TRBJ2-2	CASSLASTSVDTGELFF	TGCGCCAGCAGCTTGGCTTCGACTAGCGTTGACACCGGGGAGCTGTTTTTT
TRBV5-1	TRBD2	16	-	TRBJ2-2	CASSFGGTPGTGELFF	TGCGCCAGCAGCTTCGGGGGGACCCCGGGCACCGGGGAGCTGTTTTTT
TRBV5-1	-	13	once	TRBJ1-5	CASSSGDNQPQHF	TGCGCCAGCAGTTCAGGGGATAATCAGCCCCAGCATTTT
TRBV6-5	TRBD1	14	-	TRBJ2-1	CASSNRGRYNEQFF	TGTGCCAGCAGTAACAGGGGGCGATACAATGAGCAGTTCTTC
TRBV7-9	TRBD1	15	-	TRBJ2-5	CASGSGTGSGETQYF	TGTGCCAGCGGCTCCGGGACAGGGAGTGGAGAGACCCAGTACTTC
TRBV6-1	TRBD1	13	-	TRBJ2-7	CASEGANSYEQYF	TGTGCCAGCGAGGGGGCTAATTCCTACGAGCAGTACTTC
TRBV9	TRBD2	16	-	TRBJ2-7	CASSVAGAGGPYEQYF	TGTGCCAGCAGCGTAGCGGGAGCGGGAGGGCCCTACGAGCAGTACTTC
TRBV7-3	-	16	-	TRBJ2-1	CASSFGAGATYNEQFF	TGTGCCAGCAGCTTTGGTGCAGGGGCGACCTACAATGAGCAGTTCTTC
TRBV2	-	15	-	TRBJ1-5	CASSTFTGSNQPQHF	TGTGCCAGCAGTACCTTCACCGGGAGCAATCAGCCCCAGCATTTT
TRBV9	TRBD1	16	-	TRBJ2-1	CASSVEPSTGYNEQFF	TGTGCCAGCAGCGTAGAGCCATCGACAGGGTACAATGAGCAGTTCTTC
TRBV6-6	TRBD2	15	-	TRBJ2-4	CASSYGAGVKNIQYF	TGTGCCAGCAGTTACGGAGCGGGAGTAAAAAACATTCAGTACTTC
TRBV28	-	14	once	TRBJ1-5	CASSLSRNGQPQHF	TGTGCCAGCAGTTTATCCAGAAACGGTCAGCCCCAGCATTTT
TRBV7-2	-	12	-	TRBJ1-2	CASSLVRGGYTF	TGTGCCAGCAGCTTAGTGCGGGGTGGCTACACCTTC
TRBV28	-	15	-	TRBJ2-1	CASRTSGTPTNEQFF	TGTGCCAGCAGAACTTCCGGGACTCCAACCAATGAGCAGTTCTTC
TRBV6-5	TRBD1	15	once	TRBJ2-7	CASSPFWDRGYEQYF	TGTGCCAGCAGTCCATTTTGGGACAGGGGCTACGAGCAGTACTTC
TRBV30	TRBD2	14	-	TRBJ2-7	CAWSTGLAGEKLYF	TGTGCCTGGAGTACGGGACTAGCGGGAGAAAAGCTGTACTTC
TRBV10-3	TRBD1	14	-	TRBJ2-3	CAIRGTVSTDTQYF	TGTGCCATCAGAGGGACAGTCAGCACAGATACGCAGTATTTT
TRBV27	-	15	-	TRBJ2-2	CASSFRGLEPGELFF	TGTGCCAGCAGCTTCAGGGGATTGGAACCCGGGGAGCTGTTTTTT